This T cell receptor beta chain was recovered during a study of PD-L1 blockade in urothelial cancer (dated by TCRdb to 2017 to 2019). Broadly, across the study: All patients started therapy in the mid-2010s and received atezolizumab 1,200 mg intravenously every 3 weeks. Twenty-five of 29 patients were males with bladder-origin urothelial cancer, and about 65% of the roughly 29 reported a prior smoking history. An ECOG performance status of 0 or 1 was recorded for the patients, and 0 to 3 prior chemotherapy regimens had been received by the patients. Blood samples were analyzed 3 weeks after the start of treatment (second dose) and 6 weeks after the start of treatment. A median of about 150,000 T cells and 80,000 to 95,000 unique TCRs was obtained from blood samples, and a median clonality of approximately 0.077 was observed. The study, an exploratory multi-omic analysis, examined somatic, immune and clinical correlates of response to PD-L1 blockade with atezolizumab in urothelial cancer. Pretreatment tumor samples, along with matched peripheral blood collected serially before and after atezolizumab treatment, underwent TCR sequencing. Durable clinical benefit was defined as a progression-free survival longer than 6 months, and TCR features were additionally tested against progression-free survival and overall survival. In the same patients who had TCR sequencing, pretreatment tumors also underwent whole exome sequencing and RNA sequencing. About 10 patients achieved durable clinical benefit and some 20 did not. Pretreatment blood TCR-seq was available for under 35 patients, at least one posttreatment blood collection was obtained for 24 patients, and tumor TCR-seq was available for 24 patients. Summary of the overall study and its limitations: Because of the small sample size (n = 29) and the many exploratory analyses performed, the results are intended to be regarded as hypothesis-generating. Improved progression-free and overall survival was found to be associated with pretreatment peripheral blood TCR clonality below the median. Patients with durable benefit showed greater expansion of tumor-associated TCR clones in peripheral blood 3 weeks after starting treatment (n ≈ 22, p = 0.022).

The CDR3 covers 13 residues, taking in both the cysteine and the phenylalanine. The kept DNA is CDR3 alone, 39 bases in frame from the first base. Reading the germline V gene (reference sequence) gives CDR1 SGHNT and CDR2 YYREEE. A distance of 7 bases separates the germline ends of V and J, which lose 1 base and 6 bases respectively. To estimate absolute template abundance from read counts, synthetic TCR analog templates were spiked into each PCR. Using the immunoSEQ assay, TCRbeta CDR3 regions were amplified from genomic DNA with bias-controlled V and J gene primers. Sequencing of rearranged TCRbeta segments was performed at approximately 20X coverage. Turning to the authors' computational methods: Sequencing errors were corrected by clustering, and CDR3s were annotated against IMGT so that V, D and J genes could be assigned. Downstream analyses used only productive TCRbeta rearrangements, leaving out any out-of-frame or stop-codon sequences. To compute clonality, Shannon entropy was normalized by the log of the number of unique productive sequences and then subtracted from one. Clones differing between time points or between blood and tumor were identified using Fisher's exact test with Benjamini-Hochberg correction, with an adjusted p below 0.01 applied as the threshold. TCRdb retrieved this table from immuneACCESS and kept in-frame rearrangements only. Not all clones are present; in checked studies, unresolved V genes account for under half, and no reason is known for the remainder. V and J calls and clone size follow that table, whereas D and trimming were derived from the DNA. A total of approximately 79,000 clones appear in this sample, about 85% of them only once. The biggest ten clones account for roughly 5.2% of the sample.

The cohort included some 30 patients with locally advanced or metastatic urothelial carcinoma who were treated at Memorial Sloan Kettering on a trial protocol. Peripheral blood mononuclear cells were collected pretreatment and during treatment, with between 1 and 8 total time points obtained per patient. The Qiagen DNeasy Blood extraction kit was used to purify genomic DNA from total PBMCs and from tumor samples. PBMCs were collected pretreatment and during treatment, and were isolated and stored as previously described. The table lists this clone with a count of one. Its antigen remains unidentified. Base quality data are lacking; no much larger clone is found one base away.

The rearrangement joined TRBV5-4 to TRBJ1-4, with an unclear D gene assignment. This clonotype was obtained from a woman in her 70s with urothelial cancer. Here the sequenced sample was PBMCs, taken around atezolizumab (anti-PD-L1) treatment. The CDR3 region: CASSLYSDEKLFF. The sequenced DNA is TGTGCCAGCAGCTTGTATTCAGATGAAAAACTGTTTTTT.